This TCR beta chain was sequenced in a study of regulatory T cells in long-lasting Graves disease. The time point was: newly diagnosed GD, antithyroid drugs for less than 3 months. PBMCs provided the RNA from which the TCR library was made. CDR3-region Arm-PCR and iRepertoire HTBI primers produced the TCR beta libraries. MiXCR, applied by TCRdb to the multiplex PCR reads, yields one record per CDR3 protein. The sample records some 250,000 distinct CDR3 sequences, 18% being singletons. The V and J ends lost 5 bases and 7 bases respectively, with 11 bases between them. The CDR3 is 12 amino acids. Germline values: CDR1 SGHAT, CDR2 FQNNGV. This clonotype occurred many times. This same sample was also taken into another study, of T cells in Graves' hyperthyroidism and ophthalmopathy.

The receptor comes from a woman aged 30 to 39 with Graves disease. The rearrangement joins TRBV11-2 to TRBJ1-2; D call uncertain. Sequencing was performed on peripheral blood mononuclear cells (PBMCs), taken at new diagnosis, from a patient treated with antithyroid drugs. The CDR3 here is CASSLVEGGYTF. The CDR3 region has the DNA TGTGCCAGCAGCCTTGTCGAAGGTGGCTACACCTTC.